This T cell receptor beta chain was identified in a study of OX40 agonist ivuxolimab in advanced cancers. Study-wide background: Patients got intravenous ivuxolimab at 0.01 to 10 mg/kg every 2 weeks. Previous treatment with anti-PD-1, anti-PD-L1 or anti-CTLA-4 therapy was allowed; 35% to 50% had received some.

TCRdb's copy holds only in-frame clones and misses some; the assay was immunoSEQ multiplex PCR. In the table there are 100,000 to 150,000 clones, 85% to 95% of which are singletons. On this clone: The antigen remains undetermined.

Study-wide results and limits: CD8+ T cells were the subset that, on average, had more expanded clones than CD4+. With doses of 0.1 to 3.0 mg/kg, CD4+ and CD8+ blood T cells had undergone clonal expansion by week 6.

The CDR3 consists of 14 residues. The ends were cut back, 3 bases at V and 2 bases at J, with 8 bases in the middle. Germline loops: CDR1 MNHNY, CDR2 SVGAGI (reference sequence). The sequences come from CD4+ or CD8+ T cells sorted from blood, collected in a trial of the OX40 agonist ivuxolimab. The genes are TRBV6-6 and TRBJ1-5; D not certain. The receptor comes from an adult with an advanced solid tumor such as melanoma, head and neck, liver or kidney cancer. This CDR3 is CASSYNGRNQPQHF. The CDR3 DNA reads TGTGCCAGCAGTTATAACGGTCGCAATCAGCCCCAGCATTTT.